Described below is a single T cell receptor beta chain sequence and its context. The CDR3 is made up of 15 amino acids. Germline CDR1 and CDR2: MNHNY and SVGAGI (reference sequence). V was pared by 6 bases and J by 4 bases, with 10 bases of the junction left unmatched. The Seattle site enrolled patients during active infection and followed them longitudinally. This entry comes from a study of blood T cell repertoires in COVID-19. Only in-frame clones appear in the TCRdb table, and some are missing; sequencing was by immunoSEQ multiplex PCR. The sample contains roughly 380,000 clones, approximately 89% of which appear only once.

The chain carries TRBV6-6 and TRBJ1-1; 8 bases are shared with TRBD1. This clonotype originated in a woman aged 35 to 49 with COVID-19, enrolled during active disease. The sequenced material came from peripheral blood. As DNA, the CDR3 is TGTGCCAGCAGCCGCGGACAGGGCCGGGGCACTGAAGCTTTCTTT. It yields the protein CASSRGQGRGTEAFF.